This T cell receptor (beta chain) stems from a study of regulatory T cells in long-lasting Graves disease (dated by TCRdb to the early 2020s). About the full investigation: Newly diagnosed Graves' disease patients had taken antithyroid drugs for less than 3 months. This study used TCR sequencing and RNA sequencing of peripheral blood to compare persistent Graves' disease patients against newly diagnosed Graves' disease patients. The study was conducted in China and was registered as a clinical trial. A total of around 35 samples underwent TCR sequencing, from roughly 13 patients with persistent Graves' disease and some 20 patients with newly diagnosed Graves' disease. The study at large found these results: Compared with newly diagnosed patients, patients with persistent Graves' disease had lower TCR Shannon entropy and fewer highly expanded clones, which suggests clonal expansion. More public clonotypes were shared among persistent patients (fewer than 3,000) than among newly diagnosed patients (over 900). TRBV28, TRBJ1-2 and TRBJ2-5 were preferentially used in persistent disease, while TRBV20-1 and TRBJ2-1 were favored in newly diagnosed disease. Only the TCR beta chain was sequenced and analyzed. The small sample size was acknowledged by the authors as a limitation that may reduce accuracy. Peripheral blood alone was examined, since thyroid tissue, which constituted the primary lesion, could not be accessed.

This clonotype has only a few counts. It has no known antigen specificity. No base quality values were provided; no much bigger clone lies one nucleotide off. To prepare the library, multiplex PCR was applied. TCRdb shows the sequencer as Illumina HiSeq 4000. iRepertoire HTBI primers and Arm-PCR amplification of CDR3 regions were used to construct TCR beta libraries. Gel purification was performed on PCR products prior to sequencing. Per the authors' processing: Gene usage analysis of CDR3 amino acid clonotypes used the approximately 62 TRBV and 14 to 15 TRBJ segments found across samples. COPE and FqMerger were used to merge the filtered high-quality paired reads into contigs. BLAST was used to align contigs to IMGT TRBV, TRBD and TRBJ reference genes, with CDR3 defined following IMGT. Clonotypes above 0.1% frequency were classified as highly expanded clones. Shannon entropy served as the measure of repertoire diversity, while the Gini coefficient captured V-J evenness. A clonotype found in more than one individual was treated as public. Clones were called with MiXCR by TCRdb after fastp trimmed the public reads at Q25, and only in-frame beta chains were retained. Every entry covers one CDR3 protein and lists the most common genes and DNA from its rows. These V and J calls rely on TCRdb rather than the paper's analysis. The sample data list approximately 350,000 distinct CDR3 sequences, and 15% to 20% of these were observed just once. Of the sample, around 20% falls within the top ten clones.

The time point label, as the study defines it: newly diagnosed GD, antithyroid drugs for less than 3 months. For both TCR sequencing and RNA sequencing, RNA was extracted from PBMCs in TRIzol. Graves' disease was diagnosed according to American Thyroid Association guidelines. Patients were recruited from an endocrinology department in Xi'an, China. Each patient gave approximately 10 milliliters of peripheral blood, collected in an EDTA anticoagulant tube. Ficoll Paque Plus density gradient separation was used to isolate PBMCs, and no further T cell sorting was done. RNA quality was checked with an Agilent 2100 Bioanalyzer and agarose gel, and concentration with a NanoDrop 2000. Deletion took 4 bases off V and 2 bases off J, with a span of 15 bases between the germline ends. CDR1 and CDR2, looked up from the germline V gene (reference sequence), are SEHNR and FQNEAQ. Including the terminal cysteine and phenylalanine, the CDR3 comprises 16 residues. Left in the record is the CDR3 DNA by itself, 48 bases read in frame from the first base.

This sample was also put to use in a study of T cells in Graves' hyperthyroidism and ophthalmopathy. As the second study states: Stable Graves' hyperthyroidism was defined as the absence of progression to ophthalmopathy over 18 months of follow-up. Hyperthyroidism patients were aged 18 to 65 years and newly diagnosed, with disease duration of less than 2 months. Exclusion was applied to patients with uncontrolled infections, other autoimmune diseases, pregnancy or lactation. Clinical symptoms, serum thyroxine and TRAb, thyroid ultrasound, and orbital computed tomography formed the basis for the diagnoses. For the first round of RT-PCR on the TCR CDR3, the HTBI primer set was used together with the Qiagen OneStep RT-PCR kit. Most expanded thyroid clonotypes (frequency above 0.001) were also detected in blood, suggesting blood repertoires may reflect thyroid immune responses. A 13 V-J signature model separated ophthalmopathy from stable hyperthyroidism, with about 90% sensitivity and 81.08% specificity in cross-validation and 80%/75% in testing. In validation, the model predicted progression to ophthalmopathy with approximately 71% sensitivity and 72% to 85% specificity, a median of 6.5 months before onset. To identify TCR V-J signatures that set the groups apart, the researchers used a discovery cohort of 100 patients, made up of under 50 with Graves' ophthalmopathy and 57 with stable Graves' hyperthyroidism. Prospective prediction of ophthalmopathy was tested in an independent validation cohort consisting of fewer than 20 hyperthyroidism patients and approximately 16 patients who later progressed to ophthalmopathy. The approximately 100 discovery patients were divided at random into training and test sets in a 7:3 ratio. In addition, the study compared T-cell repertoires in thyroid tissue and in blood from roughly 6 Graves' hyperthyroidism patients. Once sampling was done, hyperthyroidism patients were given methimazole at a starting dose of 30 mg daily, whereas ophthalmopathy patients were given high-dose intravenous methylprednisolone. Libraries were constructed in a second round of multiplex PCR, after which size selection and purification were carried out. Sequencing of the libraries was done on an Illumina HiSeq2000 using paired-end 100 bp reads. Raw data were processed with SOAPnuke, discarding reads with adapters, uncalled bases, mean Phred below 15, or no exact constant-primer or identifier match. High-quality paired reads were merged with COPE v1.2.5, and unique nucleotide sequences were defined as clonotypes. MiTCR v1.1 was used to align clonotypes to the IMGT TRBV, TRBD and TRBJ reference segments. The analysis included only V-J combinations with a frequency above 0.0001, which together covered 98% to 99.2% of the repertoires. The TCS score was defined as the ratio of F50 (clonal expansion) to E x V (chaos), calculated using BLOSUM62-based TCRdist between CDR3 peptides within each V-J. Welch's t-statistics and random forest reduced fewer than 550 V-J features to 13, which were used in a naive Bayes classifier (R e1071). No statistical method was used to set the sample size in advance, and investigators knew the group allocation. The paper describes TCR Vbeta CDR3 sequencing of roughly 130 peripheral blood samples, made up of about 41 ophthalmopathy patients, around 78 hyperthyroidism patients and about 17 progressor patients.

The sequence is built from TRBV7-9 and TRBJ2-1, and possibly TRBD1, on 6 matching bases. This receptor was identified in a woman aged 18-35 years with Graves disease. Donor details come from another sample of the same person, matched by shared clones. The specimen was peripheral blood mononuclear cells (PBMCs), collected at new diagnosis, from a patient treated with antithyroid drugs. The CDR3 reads CASSSRTGSTYNEQFF. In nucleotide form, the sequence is TGTGCCAGCAGCTCCCGTACAGGGAGTACCTACAATGAGCAGTTCTTC. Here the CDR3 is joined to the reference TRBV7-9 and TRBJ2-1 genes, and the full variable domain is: DTGVSQNPRHKITKRGQNVTFRCDPISEHNRLYWYRQTLGQGPEFLTYFQNEAQLEKSRLLSDRFSAERPKGSFSTLEIQRTEQGDSAMYLCASSSRTGSTYNEQFFGPGTRLTVL.